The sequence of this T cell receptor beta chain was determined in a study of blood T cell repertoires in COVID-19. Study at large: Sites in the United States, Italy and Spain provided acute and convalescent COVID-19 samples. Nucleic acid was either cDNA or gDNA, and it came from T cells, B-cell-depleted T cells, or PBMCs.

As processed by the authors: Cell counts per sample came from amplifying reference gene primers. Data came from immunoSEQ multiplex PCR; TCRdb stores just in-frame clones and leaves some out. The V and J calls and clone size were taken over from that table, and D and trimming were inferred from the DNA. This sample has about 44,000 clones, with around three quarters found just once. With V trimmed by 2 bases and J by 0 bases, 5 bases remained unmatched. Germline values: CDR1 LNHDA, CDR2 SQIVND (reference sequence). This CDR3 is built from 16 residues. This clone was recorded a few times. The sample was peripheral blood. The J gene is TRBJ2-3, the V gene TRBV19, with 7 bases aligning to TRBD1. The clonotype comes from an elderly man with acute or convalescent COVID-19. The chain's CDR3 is CASSITGQISTDTQYF. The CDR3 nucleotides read TGTGCCAGTAGTATAACGGGACAGATTAGCACAGATACGCAGTATTTT.